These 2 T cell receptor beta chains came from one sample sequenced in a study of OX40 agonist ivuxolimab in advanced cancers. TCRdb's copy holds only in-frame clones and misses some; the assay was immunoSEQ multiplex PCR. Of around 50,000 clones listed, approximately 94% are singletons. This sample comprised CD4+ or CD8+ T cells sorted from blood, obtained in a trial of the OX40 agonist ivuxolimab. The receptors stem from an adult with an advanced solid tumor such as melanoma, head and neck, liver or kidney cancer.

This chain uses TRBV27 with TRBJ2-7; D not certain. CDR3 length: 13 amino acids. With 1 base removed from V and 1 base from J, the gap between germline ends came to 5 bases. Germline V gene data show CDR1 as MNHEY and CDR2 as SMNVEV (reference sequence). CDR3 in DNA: TGTGCCAGCAGTTTATTGAAGTCCTACGAGCAGTACTTC. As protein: CASSLLKSYEQYF.

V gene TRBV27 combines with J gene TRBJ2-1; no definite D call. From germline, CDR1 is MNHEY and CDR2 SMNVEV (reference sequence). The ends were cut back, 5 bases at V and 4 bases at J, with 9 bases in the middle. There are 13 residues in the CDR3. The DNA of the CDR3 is TGTGCCAGCAGTCACGGACCTTACAATGAGCAGTTCTTC. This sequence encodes CASSHGPYNEQFF.